The text below deals with one T cell receptor (beta chain). Its antigen remains unidentified. In germline, CDR1 is SGHNT, CDR2 YYREEE (reference sequence). The CDR3 runs 14 residues. Trimming took off 4 bases at V and 3 bases at J, with 14 bases between the two ends. The data were produced by immunoSEQ multiplex PCR, yet TCRdb's version contains in-frame clones alone and is incomplete. The sample lists around 130,000 clones; around 90% were seen once. The entry originates in a study of T cell responses to AZD1222 COVID-19 vaccine. Points from the study as a whole: Scientists sampled the repertoires only once the peak T cell response had passed. Along spike, vaccine-associated CD4 TCRs were found throughout, with dominance at 160-218 and 743-854. The reported proportion of spike-specific TCRs targeting unmutated variant regions was nearly half. Females made up more of the donors, who were largely white British, and clonal diversity may have come out too low.

This TCR derives from an adult in good health. V gene TRBV5-4 combines with J gene TRBJ2-7; D is undetermined. The sequenced sample was peripheral blood, obtained on day 0 of MenACWY control vaccination. The CDR3 region is CASSQDGPYYEQYF. The CDR3 DNA sequence: TGTGCCAGCAGCCAAGACGGGCCTTACTACGAGCAGTACTTC.